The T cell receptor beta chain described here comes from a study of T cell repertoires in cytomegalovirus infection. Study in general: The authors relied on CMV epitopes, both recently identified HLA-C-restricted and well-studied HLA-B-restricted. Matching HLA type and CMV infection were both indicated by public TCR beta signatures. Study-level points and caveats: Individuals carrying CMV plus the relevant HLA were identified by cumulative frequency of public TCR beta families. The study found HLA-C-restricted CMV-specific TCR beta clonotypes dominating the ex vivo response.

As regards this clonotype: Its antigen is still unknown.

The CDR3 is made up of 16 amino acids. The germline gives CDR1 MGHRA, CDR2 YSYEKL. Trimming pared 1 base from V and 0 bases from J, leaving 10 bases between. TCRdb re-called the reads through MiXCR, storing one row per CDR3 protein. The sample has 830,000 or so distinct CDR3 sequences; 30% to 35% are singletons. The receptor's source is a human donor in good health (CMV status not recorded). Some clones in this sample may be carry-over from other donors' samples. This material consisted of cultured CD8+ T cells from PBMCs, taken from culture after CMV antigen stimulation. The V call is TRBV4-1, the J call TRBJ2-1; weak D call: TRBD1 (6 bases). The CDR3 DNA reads TGCGCCAGCAGCCAAGGTGCGGACAGCTCCTACAATGAGCAGTTCTTC. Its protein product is CASSQGADSSYNEQFF.